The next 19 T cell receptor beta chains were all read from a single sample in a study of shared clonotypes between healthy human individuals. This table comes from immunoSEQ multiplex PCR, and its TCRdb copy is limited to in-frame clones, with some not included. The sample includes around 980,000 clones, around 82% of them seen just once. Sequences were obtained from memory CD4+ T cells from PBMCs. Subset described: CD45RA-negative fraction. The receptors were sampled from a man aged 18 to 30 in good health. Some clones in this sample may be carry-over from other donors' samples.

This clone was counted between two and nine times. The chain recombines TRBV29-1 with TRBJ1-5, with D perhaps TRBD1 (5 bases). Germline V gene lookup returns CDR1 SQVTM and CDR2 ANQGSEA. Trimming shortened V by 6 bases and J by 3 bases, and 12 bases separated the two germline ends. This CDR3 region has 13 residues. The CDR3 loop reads CSVSGTVNQPQHF. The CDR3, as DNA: TGCAGCGTCTCAGGGACGGTCAATCAGCCCCAGCATTTT.

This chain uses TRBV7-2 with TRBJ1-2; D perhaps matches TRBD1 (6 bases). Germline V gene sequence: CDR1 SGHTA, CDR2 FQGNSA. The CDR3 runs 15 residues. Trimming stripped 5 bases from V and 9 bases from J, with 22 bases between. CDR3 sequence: CASSAFNREGVSYTF. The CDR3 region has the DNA TGTGCCAGCAGCGCCTTTAACAGGGAAGGGGTGAGCTACACCTTC.

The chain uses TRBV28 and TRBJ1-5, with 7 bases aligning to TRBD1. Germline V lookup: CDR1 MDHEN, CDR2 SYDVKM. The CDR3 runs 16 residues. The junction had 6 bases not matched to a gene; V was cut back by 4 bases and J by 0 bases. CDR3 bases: TGTGCCAGCAGTTCCCCGACAGGGATTAGCAATCAGCCCCAGCATTTT. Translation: CASSSPTGISNQPQHF.

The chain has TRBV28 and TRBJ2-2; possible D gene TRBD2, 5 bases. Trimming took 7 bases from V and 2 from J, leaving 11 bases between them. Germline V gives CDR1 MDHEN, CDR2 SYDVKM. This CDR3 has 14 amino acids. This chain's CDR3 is CASMRAANTGELFF. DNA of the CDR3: TGTGCCAGCATGCGGGCAGCCAACACCGGGGAGCTGTTTTTT.

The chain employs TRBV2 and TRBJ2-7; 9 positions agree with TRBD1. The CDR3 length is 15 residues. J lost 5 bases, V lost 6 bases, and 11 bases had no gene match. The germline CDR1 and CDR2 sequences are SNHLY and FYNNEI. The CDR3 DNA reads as TGTGCCAGCAGCAAAATGGGACAGGGAGGGAACGAGCAGTACTTC. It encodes CASSKMGQGGNEQYF.

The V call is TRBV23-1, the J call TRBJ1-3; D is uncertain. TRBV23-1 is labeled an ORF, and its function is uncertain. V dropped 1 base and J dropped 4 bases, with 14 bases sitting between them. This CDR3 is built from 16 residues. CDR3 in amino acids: CASSQWPQSYGNTIYF. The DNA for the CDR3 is TGCGCCAGCAGTCAATGGCCCCAATCATACGGAAACACCATATATTTT.

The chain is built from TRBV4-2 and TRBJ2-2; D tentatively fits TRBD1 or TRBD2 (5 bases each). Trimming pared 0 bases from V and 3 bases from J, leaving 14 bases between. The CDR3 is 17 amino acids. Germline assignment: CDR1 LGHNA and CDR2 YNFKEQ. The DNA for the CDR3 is TGTGCCAGCAGCCAAGAGCCAGCGGAGACAGACACCGGGGAGCTGTTTTTT. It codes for CASSQEPAETDTGELFF.

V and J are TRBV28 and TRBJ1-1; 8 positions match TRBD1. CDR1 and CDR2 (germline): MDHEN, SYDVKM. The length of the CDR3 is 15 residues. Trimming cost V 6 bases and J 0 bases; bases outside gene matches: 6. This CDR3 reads CASRSGGAVNTEAFF. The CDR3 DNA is TGTGCCAGCAGGTCAGGGGGCGCCGTGAACACTGAAGCTTTCTTT. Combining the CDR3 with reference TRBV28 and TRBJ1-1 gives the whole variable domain DVKVTQSSRYLVKRTGEKVFLECVQDMDHENMFWYRQDPGLGLRLIYFSYDVKMKEKGDIPEGYSVSREKKERFSLILESASTNQTSMYLCASRSGGAVNTEAFFGQGTRLTVV.

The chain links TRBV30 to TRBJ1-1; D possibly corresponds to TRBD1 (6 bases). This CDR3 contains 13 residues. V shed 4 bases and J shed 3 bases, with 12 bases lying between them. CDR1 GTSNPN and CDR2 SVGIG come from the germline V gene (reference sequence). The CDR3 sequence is CAWTQGRYTEAFF. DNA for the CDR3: TGTGCCTGGACCCAGGGGCGCTACACTGAAGCTTTCTTT.

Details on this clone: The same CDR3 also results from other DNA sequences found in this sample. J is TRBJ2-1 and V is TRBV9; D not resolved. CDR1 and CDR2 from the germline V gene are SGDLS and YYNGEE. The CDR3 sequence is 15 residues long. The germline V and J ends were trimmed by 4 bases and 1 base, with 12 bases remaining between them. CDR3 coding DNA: TGTGCCAGCAGCTCAGACGGGTCATCCTACAATGAGCAGTTCTTC. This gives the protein CASSSDGSSYNEQFF.

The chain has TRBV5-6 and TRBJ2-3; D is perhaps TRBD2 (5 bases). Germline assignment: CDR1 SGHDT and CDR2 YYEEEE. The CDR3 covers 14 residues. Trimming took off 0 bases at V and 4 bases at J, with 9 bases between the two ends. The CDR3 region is CASSLVARADTQYF. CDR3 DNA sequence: TGTGCCAGCAGCTTGGTCGCGAGGGCAGATACGCAGTATTTT. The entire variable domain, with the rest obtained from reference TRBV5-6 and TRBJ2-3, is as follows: DAGVTQSPTHLIKTRGQQVTLRCSPKSGHDTVSWYQQALGQGPQFIFQYYEEEERQRGNFPDRFSGHQFPNYSSELNVNALLLGDSALYLCASSLVARADTQYFGPGTRLTVL.

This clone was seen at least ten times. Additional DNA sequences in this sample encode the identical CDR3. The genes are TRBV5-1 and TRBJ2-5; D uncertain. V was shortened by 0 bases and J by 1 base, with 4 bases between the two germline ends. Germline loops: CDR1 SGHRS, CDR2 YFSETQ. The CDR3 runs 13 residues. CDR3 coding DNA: TGCGCCAGCAGCTTGGCAGTCCAAGAGACCCAGTACTTC. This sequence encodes CASSLAVQETQYF.

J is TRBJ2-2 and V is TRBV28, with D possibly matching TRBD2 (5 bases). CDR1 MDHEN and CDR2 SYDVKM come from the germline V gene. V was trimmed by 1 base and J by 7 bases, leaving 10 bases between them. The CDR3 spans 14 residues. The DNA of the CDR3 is TGTGCCAGCAGTTTATCACTAGGTTTCGGGGAGCTGTTTTTT. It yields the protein CASSLSLGFGELFF.

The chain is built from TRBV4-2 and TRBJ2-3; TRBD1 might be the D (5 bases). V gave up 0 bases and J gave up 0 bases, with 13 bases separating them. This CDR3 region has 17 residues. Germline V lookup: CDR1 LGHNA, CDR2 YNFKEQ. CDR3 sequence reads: CASSQEGVVGSTDTQYF. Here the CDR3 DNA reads TGTGCCAGCAGCCAAGAAGGGGTGGTGGGGAGCACAGATACGCAGTATTTT.

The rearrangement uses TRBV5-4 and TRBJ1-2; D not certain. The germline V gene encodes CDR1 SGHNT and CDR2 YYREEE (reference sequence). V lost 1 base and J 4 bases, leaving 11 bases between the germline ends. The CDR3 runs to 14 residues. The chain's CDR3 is CASSLSSLVYGYTF. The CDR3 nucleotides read TGTGCCAGCAGCTTGAGCTCCCTGGTCTATGGCTACACCTTC.

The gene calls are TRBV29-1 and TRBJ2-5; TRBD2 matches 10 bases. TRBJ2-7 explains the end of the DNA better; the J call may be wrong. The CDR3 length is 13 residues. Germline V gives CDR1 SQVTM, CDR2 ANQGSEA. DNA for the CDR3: TGCAGCGTTGGGACTAGCGGAGCCTACGAGCAGTACTTC. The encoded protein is CSVGTSGAYEQYF.

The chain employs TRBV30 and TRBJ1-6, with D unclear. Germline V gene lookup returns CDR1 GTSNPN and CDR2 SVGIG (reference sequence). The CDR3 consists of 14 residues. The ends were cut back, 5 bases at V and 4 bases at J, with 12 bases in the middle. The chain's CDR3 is CAWAPRLYNSPLHF. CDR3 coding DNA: TGTGCCTGGGCTCCCAGACTATATAATTCACCCCTCCACTTT.

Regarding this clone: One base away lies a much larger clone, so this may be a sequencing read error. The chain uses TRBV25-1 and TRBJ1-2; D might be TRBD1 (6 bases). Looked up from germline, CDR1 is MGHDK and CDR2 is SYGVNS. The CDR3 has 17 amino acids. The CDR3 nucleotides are TGTGCCGGCAGTGAAGAGCCAGGGGCCGATTCTGGCTATGGCTACACCTTC. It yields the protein CAGSEEPGADSGYGYTF.

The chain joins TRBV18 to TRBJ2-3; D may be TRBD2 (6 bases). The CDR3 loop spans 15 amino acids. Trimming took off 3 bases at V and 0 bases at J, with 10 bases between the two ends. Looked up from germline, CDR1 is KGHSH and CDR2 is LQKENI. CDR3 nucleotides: TGTGCCAGCTCACCGCAGGGACTCAGCACAGATACGCAGTATTTT. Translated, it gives CASSPQGLSTDTQYF. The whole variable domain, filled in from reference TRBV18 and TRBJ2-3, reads NAGVMQNPRHLVRRRGQEARLRCSPMKGHSHVYWYRQLPEEGLKFMVYLQKENIIDESGMPKERFSAEFPKEGPSILRIQQVVRGDSAAYFCASSPQGLSTDTQYFGPGTRLTVL.